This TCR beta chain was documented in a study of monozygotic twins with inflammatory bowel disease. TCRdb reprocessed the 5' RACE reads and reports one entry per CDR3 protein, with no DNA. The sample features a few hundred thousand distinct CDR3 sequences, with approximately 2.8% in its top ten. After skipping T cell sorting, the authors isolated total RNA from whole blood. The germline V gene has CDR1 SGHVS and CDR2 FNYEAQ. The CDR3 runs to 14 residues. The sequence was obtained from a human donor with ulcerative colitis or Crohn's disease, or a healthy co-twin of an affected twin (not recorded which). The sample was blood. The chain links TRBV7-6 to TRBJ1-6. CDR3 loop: CASSLADAGSPLHF.